The 14 T cell receptor beta chains presented below share a single source sample, sequenced in a study of blood T cell repertoires in COVID-19. Measured with immunoSEQ multiplex PCR; TCRdb has only the in-frame clones, and not every one. The table lists some 80,000 clones, less than 90% of them singletons. What was sequenced was peripheral blood. The receptor source for this set is a human donor in a cohort sampled during active COVID-19.

The chain employs TRBV2 and TRBJ2-5, with D tentatively TRBD2 (6 bases). V shed 7 bases and J shed 3 bases, with 12 bases lying between them. This CDR3 is 13 amino acids long. Germline CDR1 SNHLY, CDR2 FYNNEI. For the CDR3, the DNA is TGTGCCAGCACCCCGGGACTTGAAGAGACCCAGTACTTC. This sequence encodes CASTPGLEETQYF.

The chain is built from TRBV7-6 and TRBJ1-4; 8 nucleotides match TRBD1. V dropped 5 bases and J dropped 8; count of bases not matched to a gene: 10. The CDR3 runs to 15 residues. Looked up from germline, CDR1 is SGHVS and CDR2 is FNYEAQ. The CDR3 nucleotides are TGTGCCAGCAGCAATGGGCAGGGGGCAGGGGAAAAACTGTTTTTT. Residues: CASSNGQGAGEKLFF.

The V call is TRBV6-2 or TRBV6-3, the J call TRBJ1-5; D might be TRBD1 (5 bases). This CDR3 comprises 15 residues. The V gene lost 5 bases and the J gene lost 3 bases, with 14 bases spanning the gap. Germline V CDR1 and CDR2: MNHEY, SVGEGT. This chain's CDR3 is CASSRDRANNQPQHF. The CDR3 DNA reads TGTGCCAGCAGTCGCGACAGAGCAAACAATCAGCCCCAGCATTTT.

This chain uses TRBV3-1 (or the pseudogene TRBV3-2) with TRBJ2-1; weak D call: TRBD1 (5 bases). The V gene's germline CDR1 is LGHDT and CDR2 YNNKEL (reference sequence). CDR3 length: 13 amino acids. The V gene lost 2 bases and the J gene lost 5 bases, with 7 bases spanning the gap. The CDR3 nucleotides are TGTGCCAGCAGCCAAACAGGAAACAATGAGCAGTTCTTC. As protein: CASSQTGNNEQFF.

The chain employs TRBV10-3 and TRBJ1-2; D gene uncertain. Germline V gives CDR1 ENHRY, CDR2 SYGVKD. There are 14 residues in the CDR3. With 0 bases removed from V and 3 bases from J, the gap between germline ends came to 8 bases. CDR3 sequence reads: CAISESPRDYGYTF. The DNA of the CDR3 is TGTGCCATCAGTGAGTCGCCCCGGGACTATGGCTACACCTTC.

The chain joins TRBV5-1 to TRBJ2-1; D is unresolved. The CDR3 covers 12 residues. The germline V and J ends were trimmed by 0 bases and 14 bases, with 12 bases remaining between them. Germline loops: CDR1 SGHRS, CDR2 YFSETQ. The CDR3 sequence: CASSLEPITKFF. The CDR3 DNA reads TGCGCCAGCAGCTTGGAACCGATTACAAAGTTCTTC.

This rearrangement joins TRBV24-1 to TRBJ2-3; D remains unclear. The germline V gene encodes CDR1 KGHDR and CDR2 SFDVKD. With 0 bases removed from V and 8 bases from J, the gap between germline ends came to 11 bases. The CDR3 totals 14 residues. CDR3 sequence: CATSDLVRPGTQYF. The CDR3, as DNA: TGTGCCACCAGTGATTTGGTACGGCCAGGTACGCAGTATTTT.

The genes are TRBV6-1 and TRBJ1-3; D might be TRBD1 (6 bases). The germline V gene encodes CDR1 MNHNS and CDR2 SASEGT. V was clipped by 3 bases and J by 6 bases, with 12 bases between them. CDR3 length: 14 amino acids. The CDR3 bases are TGTGCCAGCAGTGACAGGGGTTGGGAAAACACCATATATTTT. Protein sequence: CASSDRGWENTIYF.

The V call is TRBV2, the J call TRBJ1-1; 9 bases match TRBD1. This CDR3 has 14 residues. The germline V gene encodes CDR1 SNHLY and CDR2 FYNNEI. V shed 5 bases, J shed 8 bases, and the junction held 9 bases outside the gene matches. This CDR3 is CASSSGQGLSEAFF. The DNA for the CDR3 is TGTGCCAGCAGTTCTGGACAGGGGCTTTCGGAAGCTTTCTTT.

The chain recombines TRBV4-1 with TRBJ2-3; 12 bases agree with TRBD2. Germline CDR1 is MGHRA and CDR2 is YSYEKL. The CDR3 is 19 residues long. V dropped 0 bases and J dropped 6; count of bases not matched to a gene: 13. The CDR3 sequence: CASSQDPPSGGAVGDTQYF. In DNA, the CDR3 is TGCGCCAGCAGCCAAGATCCCCCTAGCGGGGGGGCGGTTGGGGATACGCAGTATTTT.

The chain joins TRBV5-1 to TRBJ2-1, with 10 nucleotides matching TRBD2. Germline V lookup: CDR1 SGHRS, CDR2 YFSETQ. The CDR3 length is 15 residues. Trimming removed 3 bases from V and 4 bases from J; junction bases left unmatched: 4. CDR3 in amino acids: CASSWSSGSYNEQFF. CDR3 coding DNA: TGCGCCAGCAGCTGGTCTAGCGGGAGTTACAATGAGCAGTTCTTC.

This clone has a single count. This rearrangement joins TRBV11-2 to TRBJ2-5, with 7 nucleotides matching TRBD2. There are 14 residues in the CDR3. V lost 1 base to trimming and J lost 4 bases; unmatched junction nucleotides: 3. In germline, CDR1 is SGHAT, CDR2 FQNNGV. The DNA of the CDR3 is TGTGCCAGCAGCTTAGCTCGCGGGGGAGAGACCCAGTACTTC. This gives the protein CASSLARGGETQYF.

The rearrangement joins TRBV11-2 to TRBJ1-4, with D tentatively TRBD1 (6 bases). V was clipped by 5 bases and J by 7 bases, with 17 bases between them. The CDR3 loop spans 15 amino acids. Looked up from germline, CDR1 is SGHAT and CDR2 is FQNNGV. This CDR3 is CASSPKGENLEKLFF. The CDR3 coding sequence is TGTGCCAGCAGCCCAAAGGGGGAAAACCTTGAAAAACTGTTTTTT. The full variable domain, its missing parts supplied by reference TRBV11-2 and TRBJ1-4, is EAGVAQSPRYKIIEKRQSVAFWCNPISGHATLYWYQQILGQGPKLLIQFQNNGVVDDSQLPKDRFSAERLKGVDSTLKIQPAKLEDSAVYLCASSPKGENLEKLFFGSGTQLSVL.

V gene TRBV28 combines with J gene TRBJ1-1; TRBD1 matches at 7 bases. This CDR3 comprises 13 residues. J gave up 9 bases and V 10 bases, and 14 bases lay outside the gene matches. Germline V gene data show CDR1 as MDHEN and CDR2 as SYDVKM. The CDR3 DNA sequence: TGTGCCACCCGGTGGACAGGAGGATCTCAAGCTTTCTTT. Its translation is CATRWTGGSQAFF.